This TCR beta chain appears in the sequencing data of a study of blood T cell repertoires in COVID-19. In the study overall: Researchers got acute and convalescent COVID-19 samples from the United States, Italy and Spain.

This CDR3 is 17 amino acids long. Germline V lookup: CDR1 SGHDN, CDR2 FVKESK. Trimming shortened V by 0 bases and J by 5 bases, and 14 bases separated the two germline ends. It was during active infection that Seattle patients were enrolled and then longitudinally followed. Sequencing used immunoSEQ multiplex PCR; TCRdb keeps in-frame clones, though not all of them. The table has 270,000 or so clones, about 88% seen once. The sequenced sample was peripheral blood. The clonotype was recovered from a human donor with COVID-19, enrolled during active disease. The donor label of this sample is uncertain. The V and J genes are TRBV14 and TRBJ1-6, with TRBD1 as a possible D gene (5 bases). The CDR3 sequence: CASSQERWLGDNSPLHF. The DNA of the CDR3 is TGTGCCAGCAGCCAAGAACGCTGGTTAGGGGATAATTCACCCCTCCACTTT.